The 13 T cell receptor beta chains reported below all come from one sample, sequenced in a study of blood T cells in healthy people across ages. The use of a sample-barcoded 5' primer and a J-beta primer mix characterized a second PCR of roughly 6 to 12 cycles. TCRdb reanalysed the 5' RACE reads using MiXCR and keeps one entry per CDR3 protein. Of about 1.8 million distinct CDR3 sequences in the sample, approximately 50% were seen once. Source material: blood. All receptors come from a woman aged 40 to 50 in good health.

This clonotype turned up a few times. This rearrangement joins TRBV27 to TRBJ1-2; 10 bases agree with TRBD1. CDR1 and CDR2 from the germline V gene are MNHEY and SMNVEV (reference sequence). J was trimmed by 6 bases and V by 10 bases; bases with no gene match: 8. The CDR3 loop spans 13 amino acids. As DNA, the CDR3 is TGTGCCACCGGGGACAGGGGTGTGGATGGCTACACCTTC. Translating gives CATGDRGVDGYTF.

The chain joins TRBV29-1 to TRBJ1-4, with a tentative D call TRBD1 (5 bases). The germline V and J ends were trimmed by 4 bases and 6 bases, with 15 bases remaining between them. The V gene's germline CDR1 is SQVTM and CDR2 ANQGSEA. This CDR3 has 14 residues. DNA of the CDR3: TGCAGCGTTGCCGTACTGGACATAGATGAAAAACTGTTTTTT. It translates to CSVAVLDIDEKLFF.

The rearrangement joins TRBV28 to TRBJ2-7, with 9 bases that match TRBD1. The J call may be incorrect, as the DNA end agrees better with TRBJ2-5. This CDR3 is built from 16 residues. CDR1 and CDR2 from the germline V gene are MDHEN and SYDVKM. The CDR3 loop reads CASSLLDRGVQETQYF. Here the CDR3 DNA reads TGTGCCAGCAGTTTATTGGACAGGGGCGTCCAAGAGACCCAGTACTTC.

The chain has TRBV13 and TRBJ1-1; D gene unclear. The V and J ends lost 0 bases and 1 base respectively, with 15 bases between them. This CDR3 comprises 17 residues. Germline assignment: CDR1 PRHDT and CDR2 FYEKMQ (reference sequence). CDR3 sequence reads: CASSLGPPQASNTEAFF. The CDR3 DNA reads as TGTGCCAGCAGCTTAGGCCCCCCGCAGGCCTCGAACACTGAAGCTTTCTTT.

The chain carries TRBV12-3 or TRBV12-4 and TRBJ2-7; 8 bases map to TRBD1. With 5 bases clipped from V and 0 bases from J, the junction kept 6 bases outside the gene matches. The CDR3 covers 15 residues. The CDR3 nucleotides read TGTGCCAGCAGTCCAGTGGGACAGGCCTCCTACGAGCAGTACTTC. Translated: CASSPVGQASYEQYF.

CDR3 DNA sequence: TGTGCCAGCAGTTACTTTCCCCCGGGACAGGGGAAGGAGTCTGTCAATCAGCCCCAGCATTTT. It encodes CASSYFPPGQGKESVNQPQHF. The V gene is TRBV6-2 or TRBV6-3, the J gene TRBJ1-5; 10 bases are a match to TRBD1. Germline lookup yields CDR1 MNHEY and CDR2 SVGEGT. The length of the CDR3 is 21 residues. The junction had 18 bases not matched to a gene; V was cut back by 1 base and J by 3 bases.

As for this clonotype: The junction and the germline gene differ at one end; a read error may be behind it. CDR3 protein: CASIVRGPSNEQYF. In nucleotides, the CDR3 is TGTGCCAGCATTGTTCGAGGGCCCTCCAACGAGCAGTACTTC. The chain recombines TRBV6-2 or TRBV6-3 with TRBJ2-7; D may be TRBD2 (5 bases). Per germline, CDR1 MNHEY and CDR2 SVGEGT. The CDR3 covers 14 residues.

The rearrangement uses TRBV5-5 and TRBJ1-2; maybe TRBD1 (6 bases). Trimming pared 0 bases from V and 6 bases from J, leaving 15 bases between. CDR1 is SGHKS and CDR2 is YYEKEE in the germline V gene (reference sequence). The CDR3 covers 15 residues. The CDR3 DNA reads as TGTGCCAGCAGCTTGGCCCTCAGGGGAACGGATGGCTACACCTTC. This sequence encodes CASSLALRGTDGYTF.

This chain uses TRBV28 with TRBJ2-1; tentatively, D is TRBD1 or TRBD2 (5 bases each). From germline, CDR1 is MDHEN and CDR2 SYDVKM. This CDR3 has 12 amino acids. V was shortened by 10 bases and J by 5 bases, with 12 bases between the two germline ends. The CDR3 nucleotides are TGTGCCATCGAGGGGTGGAACAATGAGCAGTTCTTC. This sequence encodes CAIEGWNNEQFF.

In this sample, this clonotype turned up a few times. This chain connects TRBV4-2 to TRBJ1-2; D gene ambiguous. Germline V gives CDR1 LGHNA, CDR2 YNFKEQ. The CDR3 is made up of 13 amino acids. Trimming stripped 0 bases from V and 8 bases from J, with 10 bases between. This CDR3 reads CASSQDEAWGYTF. The DNA of the CDR3 is TGTGCCAGCAGCCAAGATGAAGCCTGGGGCTACACCTTC.

This chain uses TRBV7-2 with TRBJ2-3; the match to TRBD2 covers 15 bases. CDR3 length: 19 amino acids. In germline, CDR1 is SGHTA, CDR2 FQGNSA. After removal of 1 base from V and 5 bases from J, the junction contained 10 bases not matched to a gene. In nucleotides, the CDR3 is TGTGCCAGCAGCTTAGAGGCGGGTGGACTAGCGGGGGGGCAAGATACGCAGTATTTT. Translation: CASSLEAGGLAGGQDTQYF.

The V gene is TRBV12-3 or TRBV12-4, the J gene TRBJ1-4; D perhaps matches TRBD1 (5 bases). The length of the CDR3 is 14 residues. V lost 6 bases and J lost 8, with 16 bases in between. The CDR3, as DNA: TGTGCCAGCAGCCCGGACGGCCCAGGGGAAAAACTGTTTTTT. Its protein product is CASSPDGPGEKLFF.

V gene TRBV29-1 combines with J gene TRBJ1-2; 8 nucleotides agree with TRBD1. V was pared by 6 bases and J by 5 bases, with 8 bases of the junction left unmatched. The CDR3 contains 13 residues. The germline V gene encodes CDR1 SQVTM and CDR2 ANQGSEA. The CDR3 protein is CSVDRGKEYGYTF. In nucleotides, the CDR3 is TGCAGCGTCGACAGGGGAAAAGAGTATGGCTACACCTTC.